This TCR beta chain was retrieved from a study of early T cells in non-severe SARS-CoV-2 infection. About the research overall: Sequencing of unsorted whole blood was done on bulk RNA, leaving chains unpaired. Overall study findings and caveats: VDJdb matching, biased toward anti-spike CD8 responses, missed private and CD4 specificities.

This clonotype was observed at least ten times. The antigen remains undetermined. With V trimmed by 0 bases and J by 16 bases, 8 bases remained unmatched. This CDR3 spans 14 amino acids. Germline V gene data show CDR1 as KGHSH and CDR2 as LQKENI. Individually, cDNA molecules had unique molecular identifiers attached to them. TCRdb reprocessed the 5' RACE reads with MiXCR, giving one entry per CDR3 protein. This repertoire shows around 29,000 distinct CDR3 sequences, 8.5% to 10% found once; its top ten account for around 13%. This chain links TRBV18 with TRBJ2-4; 11 bases are shared with TRBD1. The material sequenced was whole blood. This clonotype was sampled from an adult who was a healthcare worker with PCR-confirmed SARS-CoV-2 infection or an uninfected control (not recorded which). In DNA, the CDR3 is TGTGCCAGCTCACCACCGGGGAATGGACAGGGGGCATACTTC. This sequence encodes CASSPPGNGQGAYF.